Included here is one TCR beta chain sequence, with context. Its target is not known. TCRdb re-called the 5' RACE reads through MiXCR, storing one row per CDR3 protein. Of roughly 240,000 distinct CDR3 sequences in the sample, approximately 7.9% were seen once. The CDR3 is made up of 14 amino acids. V lost 5 bases, J lost 4 bases, and 14 bases lay in between. CDR1 is ENHRY and CDR2 is SYGVKD in the germline V gene. This record comes from a study of identical twins. Findings and caveats of the study: Out-of-frame sharing of TCR alpha in monozygotic twins was underestimated by models.

These same data were also listed under a study on yellow fever vaccine responses in identical twins. That source reports: Vaccine-induced T cell responses in twins were reportedly observed to appear partly convergent, partly personalized.

Sequencing was performed on CD8+ T cells sorted from blood. The chain joins TRBV10-3 to TRBJ1-2; D is undetermined. This clonotype was obtained from a woman younger than 35 in good health. This CDR3 reads CAISLPGSGYGYTF. CDR3 sequence (DNA): TGTGCCATCAGTCTTCCCGGGAGTGGCTATGGCTACACCTTC.